The rows below give T cell receptor beta chains drawn from one sample of a study of lymphopenia after photon versus proton radiotherapy. The data were produced by immunoSEQ multiplex PCR, yet TCRdb's version contains in-frame clones alone and is incomplete. The sample comprises more than 9,500 clones, around 90% of which are singletons, and 3% to 4% rests with the top ten. Sequencing was performed on peripheral blood, taken from a patient treated with proton-based radiotherapy. The source is a man between 60 and 70 years old with pancreatic cancer. Each CDR3 is given with its conserved first and last residue. The D gene is left open where the match is weak. Expanded clones are given a class, and other clones once, few, many or no size at all.

clone_size	v_call	j_call	d_call	cdr3_aa	cdr3_nt
NA	TRBV5-6	TRBJ2-1	TRBD2	CASSFLAGVRNEQFF	TGTGCCAGCAGCTTTCTAGCGGGAGTTCGCAATGAGCAGTTCTTC
NA	TRBV7-3	TRBJ2-3	TRBD2	CASSATGRSTDTQYF	TGTGCCAGCAGCGCAACCGGGAGGAGCACAGATACGCAGTATTTT
once	TRBV11-3	TRBJ1-1	TRBD1	CASSPRGQGTNTEAFF	TGTGCCAGCAGCCCGAGGGGACAGGGGACGAACACTGAAGCTTTCTTT
NA	TRBV29-1	TRBJ1-1	TRBD1	CSVYGTGGTAFPEAFF	TGCAGCGTTTATGGGACAGGGGGGACCGCTTTTCCTGAAGCTTTCTTT
NA	TRBV5-6	TRBJ1-3	NA	CASSLVNRGNTIYF	TGTGCCAGCAGCTTGGTTAACAGAGGAAACACCATATATTTT
NA	TRBV7-6	TRBJ2-3	NA	CASSPRLVDTQYF	TGTGCCAGCAGCCCTCGTCTCGTAGATACGCAGTATTTT
NA	TRBV29-1	TRBJ1-1	NA	CSVATGFVTEAFF	TGCAGCGTGGCCACAGGGTTTGTGACTGAAGCTTTCTTT
NA	TRBV7-2	TRBJ2-7	TRBD2	CASSRGLAATYEQYF	TGTGCCAGCAGCCGGGGACTAGCGGCTACCTACGAGCAGTACTTC
NA	TRBV5-5	TRBJ1-4	NA	CASSRFVGQGEKLFF	TGTGCCAGCAGCCGGTTTGTAGGGCAGGGCGAAAAACTGTTTTTT
NA	TRBV19	TRBJ2-5	TRBD1	CASSDLRDRGAFQETQYF	TGTGCCAGTAGTGACCTCCGGGACAGGGGAGCCTTCCAAGAGACCCAGTACTTC
NA	TRBV6-5	TRBJ2-7	TRBD1	CASRLRDSYEQYF	TGTGCCAGCAGGCTCCGGGACAGCTACGAGCAGTACTTC
NA	TRBV6-6	TRBJ1-1	NA	CASSYYYGDSGTEAFF	TGTGCCAGCAGTTATTATTACGGGGATTCGGGCACTGAAGCTTTCTTT
NA	TRBV2	TRBJ2-3	TRBD2	CASFAGGPGVSTDTQYF	TGTGCCAGCTTTGCGGGAGGGCCGGGAGTGAGCACAGATACGCAGTATTTT
NA	TRBV10-3	TRBJ1-5	NA	CAISEWGGEGPQHF	TGTGCCATCAGTGAGTGGGGGGGAGAGGGGCCCCAGCATTTT
NA	TRBV15	TRBJ2-5	NA	CATSRDPGNQETQYF	TGTGCCACCAGCAGAGATCCGGGGAACCAAGAGACCCAGTACTTC
NA	TRBV7-9	TRBJ2-7	NA	CASSLGGGWAEQYF	TGTGCCAGCAGCTTAGGAGGGGGTTGGGCCGAGCAGTACTTC
once	TRBV2	TRBJ2-2	TRBD1	CASRTGGIGELFF	TGTGCCAGCAGGACAGGGGGCATCGGGGAGCTGTTTTTT
NA	TRBV9	TRBJ1-6	TRBD1	CASSVREGANSPLHF	TGTGCCAGCAGCGTCAGGGAGGGGGCTAATTCACCCCTCCACTTT
NA	TRBV19	TRBJ2-5	NA	CASSISRGQETQYF	TGTGCCAGTAGTATATCCAGGGGCCAAGAGACCCAGTACTTC
NA	TRBV7-5	TRBJ1-1	NA	CARSFLDRNTEAFF	TGTGCCAGAAGCTTCCTAGACAGGAACACTGAAGCTTTCTTT
NA	TRBV18	TRBJ2-2	NA	CASSPLTHGTGELFF	TGTGCCAGCTCACCACTGACTCACGGCACCGGGGAGCTGTTTTTT
NA	TRBV2	TRBJ1-4	NA	CASRPFEGDEKLFF	TGTGCCAGCAGGCCCTTTGAGGGGGATGAAAAACTGTTTTTT
NA	TRBV30	TRBJ1-2	NA	CAWSSPYGGYGSGPSNYGYTF	TGTGCCTGGAGTTCCCCTTACGGGGGGTATGGCAGCGGACCTTCTAACTATGGCTACACCTTC
NA	TRBV7-9	TRBJ1-4	NA	CASSLGALTNEKLFF	TGTGCCAGCAGCTTAGGGGCCTTAACTAATGAAAAACTGTTTTTT
NA	TRBV11-2	TRBJ2-7	NA	CASSSHYEQYF	TGTGCCAGCAGCTCGCACTACGAGCAGTACTTC
NA	TRBV11-3	TRBJ1-1	NA	CASSPRGGGTEAFF	TGTGCCAGCAGCCCGCGGGGCGGCGGCACTGAAGCTTTCTTT
few	TRBV7-9	TRBJ2-7	TRBD2	CASSPGLASSYEQYF	TGTGCCAGCAGCCCGGGACTAGCGTCCTCCTACGAGCAGTACTTC
NA	TRBV6-1	TRBJ1-5	NA	CASTQGGGNQPQHF	TGTGCCAGCACCCAAGGGGGAGGCAATCAGCCCCAGCATTTT
NA	TRBV4-2	TRBJ1-5	NA	CASSQGKNQPQHF	TGTGCCAGCAGCCAAGGGAAGAATCAGCCCCAGCATTTT
NA	TRBV13	TRBJ2-7	NA	CASSLGGRVEQYF	TGTGCCAGCAGCTTAGGCGGCAGGGTAGAGCAGTACTTC
few	TRBV21-1	TRBJ2-1	NA	CASSKVRGQGPFF	TGTGCCAGCAGCAAAGTTAGGGGACAGGGGCCGTTCTTC
NA	TRBV28	TRBJ2-2	TRBD1	CASSPVGTGVGELFF	TGTGCCAGCAGTCCCGTCGGGACAGGGGTCGGGGAGCTGTTTTTT
NA	TRBV5-1	TRBJ2-3	NA	CASSLGRGQFTDTQYF	TGCGCCAGCAGCTTGGGGAGGGGACAGTTCACAGATACGCAGTATTTT
NA	TRBV5-1	TRBJ1-4	NA	CASSLGGAEKLFF	TGCGCCAGCAGCTTGGGAGGGGCTGAAAAACTGTTTTTT
NA	TRBV5-5	TRBJ2-1	TRBD2	CASSQWGMGGEQFF	TGTGCCAGCAGCCAGTGGGGCATGGGAGGGGAGCAGTTCTTC
NA	TRBV5-4	TRBJ2-1	TRBD2	CASSARGLAGTAYNEQFF	TGTGCCAGCAGCGCTAGAGGACTAGCGGGAACCGCCTACAATGAGCAGTTCTTC
NA	TRBV28	TRBJ2-4	TRBD1	CASSTTRDRNIQYF	TGTGCCAGCAGTACGACCCGGGACAGGAACATTCAGTACTTC
NA	TRBV18	TRBJ2-7	NA	CASSPGSYEQYF	TGTGCCAGCTCACCCGGGTCCTACGAGCAGTACTTC
few	TRBV29-1	TRBJ1-3	NA	CSVLSGNTIYF	TGCAGCGTTTTATCTGGAAACACCATATATTTT
NA	TRBV2	TRBJ1-6	NA	CASSGGPREGSPLHF	TGTGCCAGCAGTGGGGGGCCCCGGGAGGGTTCACCCCTCCACTTT
NA	TRBV27	TRBJ2-1	NA	CASSFHGSSYNEQFF	TGTGCCAGCAGTTTCCATGGGAGCTCCTACAATGAGCAGTTCTTC
NA	TRBV13	TRBJ2-1	TRBD1	CASSLPGLTGEANEQFF	TGTGCCAGCAGCTTACCGGGACTGACAGGGGAAGCCAATGAGCAGTTCTTC
NA	TRBV7-8	TRBJ1-1	NA	CASSLGVAPEHTEAFF	TGTGCCAGCAGCTTAGGCGTAGCACCGGAGCACACTGAAGCTTTCTTT
NA	TRBV5-4	TRBJ2-5	NA	CASSLGAATLKETQYF	TGTGCCAGCAGCTTAGGGGCGGCCACGCTAAAAGAGACCCAGTACTTC
NA	TRBV28	TRBJ1-2	TRBD1	CASSTRGPPYGYTF	TGTGCCAGCAGTACCAGGGGGCCTCCGTATGGCTACACCTTC